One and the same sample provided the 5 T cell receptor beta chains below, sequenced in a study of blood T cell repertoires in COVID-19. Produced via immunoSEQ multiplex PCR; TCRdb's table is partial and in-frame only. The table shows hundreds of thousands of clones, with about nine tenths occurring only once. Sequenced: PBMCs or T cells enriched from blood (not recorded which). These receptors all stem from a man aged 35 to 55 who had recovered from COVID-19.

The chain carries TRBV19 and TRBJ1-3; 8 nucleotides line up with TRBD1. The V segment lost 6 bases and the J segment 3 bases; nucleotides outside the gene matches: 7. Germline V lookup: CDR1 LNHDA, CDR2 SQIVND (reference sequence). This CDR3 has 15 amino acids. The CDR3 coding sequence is TGTGCCAGTAGCAACCAGGGGGCGCTTGGAAACACCATATATTTT. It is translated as CASSNQGALGNTIYF. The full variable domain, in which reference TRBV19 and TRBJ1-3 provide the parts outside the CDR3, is DGGITQSPKYLFRKEGQNVTLSCEQNLNHDAMYWYRQDPGQGLRLIYYSQIVNDFQKGDIAEGYSVSREKKESFPLTVTSAQKNPTAFYLCASSNQGALGNTIYFGEGSWLTVV.

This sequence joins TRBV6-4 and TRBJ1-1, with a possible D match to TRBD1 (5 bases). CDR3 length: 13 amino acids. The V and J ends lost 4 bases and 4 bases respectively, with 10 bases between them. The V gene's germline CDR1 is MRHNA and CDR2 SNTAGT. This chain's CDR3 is CASSAFDSTEAFF. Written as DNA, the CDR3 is TGTGCCAGCAGTGCCTTCGACAGCACTGAAGCTTTCTTT.

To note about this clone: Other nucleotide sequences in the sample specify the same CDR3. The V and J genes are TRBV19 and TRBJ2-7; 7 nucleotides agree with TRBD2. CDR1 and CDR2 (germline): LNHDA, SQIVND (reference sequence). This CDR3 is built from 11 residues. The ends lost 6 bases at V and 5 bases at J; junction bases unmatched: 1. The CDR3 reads CASRAGDEQYF. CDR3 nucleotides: TGTGCCAGTAGGGCGGGAGACGAGCAGTACTTC.

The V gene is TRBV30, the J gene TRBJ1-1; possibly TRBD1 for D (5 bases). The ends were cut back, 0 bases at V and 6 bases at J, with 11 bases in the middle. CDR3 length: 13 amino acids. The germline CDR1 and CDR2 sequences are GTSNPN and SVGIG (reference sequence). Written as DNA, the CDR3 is TGTGCCTGGAGTGTCCGAGGGGAGGCTGAAGCTTTCTTT. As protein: CAWSVRGEAEAFF.

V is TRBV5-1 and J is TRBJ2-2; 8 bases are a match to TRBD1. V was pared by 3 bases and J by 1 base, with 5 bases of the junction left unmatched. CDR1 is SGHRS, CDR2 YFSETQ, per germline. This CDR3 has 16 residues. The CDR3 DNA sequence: TGCGCCAGCAGCTGGTCCGGGACAGGGAACACCGGGGAGCTGTTTTTT. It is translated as CASSWSGTGNTGELFF.